This is a list of T cell receptor beta chains from one sample in a study of OX40 agonist ivuxolimab in advanced cancers. Some clones are missing from TCRdb's copy, which holds only in-frame ones; the method was immunoSEQ multiplex PCR. The table lists under 60,000 clones, more than 85% of them singletons, with approximately 10% in the top ten. Sequences were derived from CD4+ or CD8+ T cells sorted from blood, sampled in a trial of the OX40 agonist ivuxolimab. Receptors originate from an adult with an advanced solid tumor such as melanoma, head and neck, liver or kidney cancer. The CDR3 runs from the conserved cysteine through the conserved F or W. The order of the fields is D gene, clone size, V gene, J gene, CDR3 protein, CDR3 DNA. A D gene is named only where the DNA matches it firmly. Expanded clones are given a class, and other clones once, few, many or no size at all.

>.|once|TRBV6-1|TRBJ2-1
CASSEISLAEQFF
TGTGCCAGCAGTGAGATTTCTCTTGCAGAGCAGTTCTTC
>.|.|TRBV9|TRBJ2-7
CASSVGEDLAYEQYF
TGTGCCAGCAGCGTAGGCGAGGACTTAGCCTACGAGCAGTACTTC
>.|.|TRBV27|TRBJ2-1
CATFPGGQYNEQFF
TGTGCCACTTTCCCGGGGGGCCAATACAATGAGCAGTTCTTC
>.|.|TRBV27|TRBJ2-1
CASTAGYNEQFF
TGTGCCAGCACCGCAGGATACAATGAGCAGTTCTTC
>TRBD1|.|TRBV2|TRBJ1-3
CASRNSQGASGNTIYF
TGTGCCAGCAGAAATTCACAGGGGGCGTCCGGAAACACCATATATTTT
>.|.|TRBV11-1|TRBJ2-1
CASSPNSRYNEQFF
TGTGCCAGCAGCCCGAATAGCCGTTACAATGAGCAGTTCTTC
>.|.|TRBV5-1|TRBJ2-4
CASSSDRFSDIQYF
TGCGCCAGCAGCTCGGACCGATTTTCGGACATTCAGTACTTC
>TRBD1|many|TRBV14|TRBJ1-1
CASSQVGQGRVPATEAFF
TGTGCCAGCAGCCAAGTGGGACAGGGGAGAGTCCCAGCCACTGAAGCTTTCTTT
>TRBD2|.|TRBV2|TRBJ2-1
CASSEAGGDRDNEQFF
TGTGCCAGCAGTGAAGCGGGGGGGGATCGGGACAATGAGCAGTTCTTC
>TRBD1|.|TRBV2|TRBJ2-7
CASKWTGEYEQYF
TGTGCCAGCAAGTGGACAGGGGAATACGAGCAGTACTTC
>.|.|TRBV9|TRBJ2-1
CASSVEGGPDEQFF
TGTGCCAGCAGCGTAGAGGGGGGGCCAGATGAGCAGTTCTTC
>TRBD2|.|TRBV19|TRBJ2-1
CASGASGRDNEQFF
TGTGCCAGTGGCGCTAGCGGGAGGGACAATGAGCAGTTCTTC
>.|.|TRBV2|TRBJ1-1
CASEGGNTEAFF
TGTGCCAGCGAAGGGGGGAACACTGAAGCTTTCTTT
>.|.|TRBV6-5|TRBJ1-1
CASSFVLDRMNTEAFF
TGTGCCAGCAGTTTCGTACTGGACCGAATGAACACTGAAGCTTTCTTT
>TRBD1|once|TRBV7-6|TRBJ2-7
CASSPGQTYEQYF
TGTGCCAGCAGCCCGGGACAGACCTACGAGCAGTACTTC
>.|.|TRBV4-1|TRBJ2-1
CASSQKDLPRGQFF
TGCGCCAGCAGCCAAAAGGACCTTCCCAGGGGGCAGTTCTTC
>TRBD1|.|TRBV9|TRBJ1-1
CASSSPGGQANTEAFF
TGTGCCAGCAGCTCCCCCGGCGGACAGGCGAACACTGAAGCTTTCTTT
>.|.|TRBV12-1|TRBJ2-1
CASSFSLALLYNEQFF
TGTGCCAGCAGTTTCTCCTTAGCCCTGCTATACAATGAGCAGTTCTTC
>.|.|TRBV28|TRBJ1-4
CASSLFRASSEKLFF
TGTGCCAGCAGTTTATTTAGGGCAAGCAGTGAAAAACTGTTTTTT
>.|.|TRBV6-6|TRBJ1-1
CASSYREGLMNTEAFF
TGTGCCAGCAGTTACAGGGAGGGACTTATGAACACTGAAGCTTTCTTT
>TRBD2|.|TRBV2|TRBJ2-3
CASSVVAGDRADTQYF
TGTGCCAGCAGTGTAGTAGCGGGGGATCGCGCAGATACGCAGTATTTT
>TRBD2|.|TRBV9|TRBJ2-1
CASRRGAGAYNEQFF
TGTGCCAGCAGGCGCGGGGCGGGGGCCTACAATGAGCAGTTCTTC
>.|.|TRBV6-1|TRBJ2-3
CASSAYTQYF
TGTGCCAGCAGTGCATATACGCAGTATTTT
>TRBD1|.|TRBV7-9|TRBJ1-5
CASSYGTAWTPQHF
TGTGCCAGCAGCTACGGGACAGCCTGGACGCCCCAGCATTTT
>.|.|TRBV10-3|TRBJ2-2
CAISEGAGELFF
TGTGCCATCAGTGAGGGTGCCGGGGAGCTGTTTTTT
>TRBD1|.|TRBV5-1|TRBJ2-2
CASSLPGQSNTGELFF
TGCGCCAGCAGCCTGCCGGGACAGTCGAACACCGGGGAGCTGTTTTTT
>.|.|TRBV7-9|TRBJ1-2
CASARDLANYGYTF
TGTGCCAGTGCACGGGACCTAGCTAACTATGGCTACACCTTC
>TRBD2|.|TRBV27|TRBJ2-1
CASALRVAGEGVEFF
TGTGCCAGTGCCCTAAGGGTAGCGGGAGAAGGAGTCGAGTTCTTC
>TRBD1|.|TRBV19|TRBJ1-2
CASSIPWTGGRKFRGYTF
TGTGCCAGTAGTATCCCTTGGACAGGGGGCCGTAAATTTAGGGGCTACACCTTC
>TRBD1|.|TRBV6-6|TRBJ2-2
CASSYSGTANTGELFF
TGTGCCAGCAGTTACTCGGGGACAGCGAACACCGGGGAGCTGTTTTTT
>TRBD1|few|TRBV9|TRBJ1-2
CASSVETGFIGYTF
TGTGCCAGCAGCGTAGAGACAGGGTTTATCGGCTACACCTTC
>TRBD2|.|TRBV27|TRBJ2-7
CASSLVFPWTSRYEQYF
TGTGCCAGCAGTTTAGTTTTCCCCTGGACTAGCCGTTACGAGCAGTACTTC
>.|.|TRBV4-2|TRBJ1-2
CASSAKSPLGYTF
TGTGCCAGCAGCGCAAAGAGTCCCTTGGGCTACACCTTC
>TRBD2|.|TRBV6-4|TRBJ2-1
CASRAGGALDEQFF
TGTGCCAGCAGGGCGGGGGGGGCCCTCGATGAGCAGTTCTTC
>.|once|TRBV9|TRBJ2-1
CASSESPSSYNEQFF
TGTGCCAGCAGCGAAAGCCCCAGCTCCTACAATGAGCAGTTCTTC
>.|.|TRBV5-1|TRBJ2-7
CASSLEGTTYEQYF
TGCGCCAGCAGCTTGGAGGGCACCACCTACGAGCAGTACTTC
>.|.|TRBV20-1|TRBJ2-7
CSGVPTYEQYF
TGCAGCGGGGTTCCTACCTACGAGCAGTACTTC
>.|few|TRBV4-1|TRBJ1-1
CASSGIFTGRGTEAFF
TGCGCCAGCAGCGGCATATTTACAGGAAGGGGGACTGAAGCTTTCTTT
>.|once|TRBV10-1|TRBJ2-6
CASSDLPSGANVLTF
TGCGCCAGCAGTGATCTGCCCTCTGGGGCCAACGTCCTGACTTTC
>TRBD1|.|TRBV30|TRBJ2-4
CAWSVLRTGFPDIQYF
TGTGCCTGGAGTGTACTTAGGACAGGGTTTCCGGACATTCAGTACTTC
>TRBD1|medium-sized|TRBV2|TRBJ1-1
CASKGRGQGYTEAFF
TGTGCCAGCAAGGGAAGGGGACAGGGATACACTGAAGCTTTCTTT